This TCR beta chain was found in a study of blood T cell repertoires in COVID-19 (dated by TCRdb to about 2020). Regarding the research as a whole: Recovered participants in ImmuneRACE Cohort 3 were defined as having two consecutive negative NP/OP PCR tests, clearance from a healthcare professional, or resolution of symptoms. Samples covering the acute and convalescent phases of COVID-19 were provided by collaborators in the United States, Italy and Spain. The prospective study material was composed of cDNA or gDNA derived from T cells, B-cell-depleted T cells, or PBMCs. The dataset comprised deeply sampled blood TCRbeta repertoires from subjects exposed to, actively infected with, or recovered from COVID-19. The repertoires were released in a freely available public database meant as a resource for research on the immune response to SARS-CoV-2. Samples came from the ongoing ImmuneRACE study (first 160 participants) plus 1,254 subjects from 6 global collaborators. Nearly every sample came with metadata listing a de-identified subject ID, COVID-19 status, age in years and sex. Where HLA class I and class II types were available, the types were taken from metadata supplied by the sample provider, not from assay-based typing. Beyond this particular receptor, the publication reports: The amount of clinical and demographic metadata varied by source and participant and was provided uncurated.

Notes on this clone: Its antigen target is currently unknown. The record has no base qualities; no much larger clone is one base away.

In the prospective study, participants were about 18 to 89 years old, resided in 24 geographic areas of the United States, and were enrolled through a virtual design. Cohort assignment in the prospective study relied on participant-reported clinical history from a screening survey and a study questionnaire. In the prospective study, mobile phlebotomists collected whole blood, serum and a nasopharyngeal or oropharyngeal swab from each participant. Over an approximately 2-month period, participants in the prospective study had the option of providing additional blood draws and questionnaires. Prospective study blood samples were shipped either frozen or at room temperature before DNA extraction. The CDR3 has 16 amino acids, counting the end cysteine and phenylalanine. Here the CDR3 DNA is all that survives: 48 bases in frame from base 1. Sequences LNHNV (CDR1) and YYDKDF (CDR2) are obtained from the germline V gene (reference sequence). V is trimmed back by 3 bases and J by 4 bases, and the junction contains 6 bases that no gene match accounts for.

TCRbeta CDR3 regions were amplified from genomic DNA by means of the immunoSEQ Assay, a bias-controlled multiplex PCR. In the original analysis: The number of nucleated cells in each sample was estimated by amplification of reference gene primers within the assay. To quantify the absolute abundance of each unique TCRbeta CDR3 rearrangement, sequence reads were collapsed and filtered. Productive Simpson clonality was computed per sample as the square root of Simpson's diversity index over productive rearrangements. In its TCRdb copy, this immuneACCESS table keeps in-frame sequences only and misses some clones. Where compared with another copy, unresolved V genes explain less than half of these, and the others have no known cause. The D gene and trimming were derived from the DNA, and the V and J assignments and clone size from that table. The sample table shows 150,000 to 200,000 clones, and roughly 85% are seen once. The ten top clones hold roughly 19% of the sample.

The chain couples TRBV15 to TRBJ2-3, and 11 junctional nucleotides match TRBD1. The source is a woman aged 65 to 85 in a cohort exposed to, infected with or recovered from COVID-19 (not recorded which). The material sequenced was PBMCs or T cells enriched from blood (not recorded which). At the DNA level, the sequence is TGTGCCACCAGCAGGACCCCGGGACAGGGGGCAGATACGCAGTATTTT. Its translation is CATSRTPGQGADTQYF.